The 5 T cell receptor beta chains in this list originate from one sample, sequenced in a study of T cell responses to AZD1222 COVID-19 vaccine. Data came from immunoSEQ multiplex PCR; TCRdb stores just in-frame clones and leaves some out. The sample holds 150,000 to 200,000 clones, 75% to 95% seen once. The sequences come from peripheral blood, collected on day 0 of AZD1222 vaccination. The receptor set was obtained from an adult in good health.

A single count supports this clone. This rearrangement joins TRBV28 to TRBJ1-1; possibly TRBD1 for D (6 bases). With 10 bases removed from V and 1 base from J, the gap between germline ends came to 19 bases. The length of the CDR3 is 15 residues. CDR1 and CDR2 (germline): MDHEN, SYDVKM. The CDR3 nucleotides are TGTGCCACCGGGACAACTCTAACTGGGAACACTGAAGCTTTCTTT. Residues: CATGTTLTGNTEAFF.

Only one count was recorded for this clone. The J gene is TRBJ2-1, the V gene TRBV5-4; 11 nucleotides agree with TRBD2. The CDR3 has 16 residues. CDR1 and CDR2 (germline): SGHNT, YYREEE (reference sequence). V trimming: 1 base; J trimming: 4 bases; junction bases outside the gene matches: 4. The CDR3 loop reads CASSLFSGRVYNEQFF. CDR3 nucleotide sequence: TGTGCCAGCAGCTTGTTTAGCGGGAGGGTATACAATGAGCAGTTCTTC. The full variable domain, with the rest looked up from reference TRBV5-4 and TRBJ2-1, is ETGVTQSPTHLIKTRGQQVTLRCSSQSGHNTVSWYQQALGQGPQFIFQYYREEENGRGNFPPRFSGLQFPNYSSELNVNALELDDSALYLCASSLFSGRVYNEQFFGPGTRLTVL.

The rearrangement joins TRBV18 to TRBJ2-2; perhaps D is TRBD1 or TRBD2 (5 bases each). V was trimmed by 3 bases and J by 1 base, leaving 12 bases between them. This CDR3 comprises 16 residues. Germline V gene lookup returns CDR1 KGHSH and CDR2 LQKENI. DNA of the CDR3: TGTGCCAGCTCACCTCAATCGGGGCAGAACACCGGGGAGCTGTTTTTT. This encodes CASSPQSGQNTGELFF.

The chain couples TRBV15 to TRBJ2-2; the D is unclear. CDR3 size: 15 residues. V lost 1 base and J 0 bases, leaving 6 bases between the germline ends. Germline V CDR1 and CDR2: LNHNV, YYDKDF (reference sequence). Here the CDR3 DNA reads TGTGCCACCAGCAGAGCCAGATCGAACACCGGGGAGCTGTTTTTT. It translates to CATSRARSNTGELFF.

The V gene is TRBV19, the J gene TRBJ1-2; weak D call: TRBD1 (5 bases). The CDR3 is made up of 18 amino acids. Germline lookup yields CDR1 LNHDA and CDR2 SQIVND (reference sequence). Trimming took 4 bases from V and 4 from J, leaving 25 bases between them. The CDR3 reads CASSTNTEGRVGRYGYTF. CDR3 DNA: TGTGCCAGTAGTACCAATACGGAGGGGAGAGTCGGTCGCTATGGCTACACCTTC.